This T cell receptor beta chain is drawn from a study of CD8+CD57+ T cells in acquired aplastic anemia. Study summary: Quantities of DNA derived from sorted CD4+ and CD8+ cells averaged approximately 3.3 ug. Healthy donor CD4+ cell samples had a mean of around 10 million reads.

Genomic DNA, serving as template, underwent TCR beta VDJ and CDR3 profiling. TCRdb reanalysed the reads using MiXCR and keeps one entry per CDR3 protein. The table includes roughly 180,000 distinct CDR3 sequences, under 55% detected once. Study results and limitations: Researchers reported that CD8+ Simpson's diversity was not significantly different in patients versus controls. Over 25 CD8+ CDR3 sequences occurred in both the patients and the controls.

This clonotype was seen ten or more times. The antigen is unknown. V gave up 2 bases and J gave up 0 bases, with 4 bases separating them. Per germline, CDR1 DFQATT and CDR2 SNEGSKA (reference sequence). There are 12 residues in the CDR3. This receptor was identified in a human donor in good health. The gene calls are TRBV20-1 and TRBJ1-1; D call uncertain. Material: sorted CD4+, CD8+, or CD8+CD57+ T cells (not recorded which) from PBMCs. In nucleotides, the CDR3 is TGCAGTGCTAGAAAGGTGAACACTGAAGCTTTCTTT. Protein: CSARKVNTEAFF.